This record covers a single T cell receptor (beta chain). These data belong to a study of blood T cell repertoires in COVID-19. Study in general: Donors in the United States, Italy and Spain gave samples during acute or convalescent COVID-19. From T cells, B-cell-depleted T cells, or PBMCs came the material, which was cDNA or gDNA.

Per germline, CDR1 MNHNY and CDR2 SVGAGI (reference sequence). The CDR3 has 15 amino acids. V lost 6 bases, J lost 0 bases, and 15 bases lay in between. Per the original methods: Estimation of nucleated cell counts was performed using reference gene primer amplification. Produced via immunoSEQ multiplex PCR; TCRdb's table is partial and in-frame only. V and J calls and clone size are those listed in that table; D and trimming were worked out from the DNA. This sample has about 270,000 clones, with roughly 85% found just once. The clonotype originates from a human donor in a cohort sampled during active COVID-19. Source material: peripheral blood. The chain employs TRBV6-6 and TRBJ2-7, with D maybe TRBD1 (6 bases). The CDR3 reads CASRYRDTSSYEQYF. CDR3 DNA sequence: TGTGCCAGCAGGTACCGGGACACCAGCTCCTACGAGCAGTACTTC.